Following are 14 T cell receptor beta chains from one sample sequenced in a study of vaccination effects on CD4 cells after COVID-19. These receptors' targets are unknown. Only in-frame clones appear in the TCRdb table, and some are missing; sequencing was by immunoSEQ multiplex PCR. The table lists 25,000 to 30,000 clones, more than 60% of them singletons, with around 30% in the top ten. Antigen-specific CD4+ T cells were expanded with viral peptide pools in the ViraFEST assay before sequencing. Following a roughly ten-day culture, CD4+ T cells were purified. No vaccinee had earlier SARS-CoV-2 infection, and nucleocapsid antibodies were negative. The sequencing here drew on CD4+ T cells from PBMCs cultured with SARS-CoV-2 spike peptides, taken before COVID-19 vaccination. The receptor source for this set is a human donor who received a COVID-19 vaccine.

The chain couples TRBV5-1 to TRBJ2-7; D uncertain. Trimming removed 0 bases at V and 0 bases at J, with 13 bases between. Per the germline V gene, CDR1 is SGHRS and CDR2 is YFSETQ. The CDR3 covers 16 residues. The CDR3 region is CASSLGRRDTSYEQYF. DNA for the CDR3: TGCGCCAGCAGCTTGGGGCGCCGTGACACCTCCTACGAGCAGTACTTC.

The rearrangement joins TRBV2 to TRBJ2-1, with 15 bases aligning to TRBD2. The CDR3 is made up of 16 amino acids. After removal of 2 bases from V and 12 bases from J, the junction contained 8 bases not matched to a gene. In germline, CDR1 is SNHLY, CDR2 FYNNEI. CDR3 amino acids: CASSERQGLAGGRQFF. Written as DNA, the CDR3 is TGTGCCAGCAGTGAAAGGCAGGGACTAGCGGGAGGACGGCAGTTCTTC. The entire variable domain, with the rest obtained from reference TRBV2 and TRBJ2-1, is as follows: EPEVTQTPSHQVTQMGQEVILRCVPISNHLYFYWYRQILGQKVEFLVSFYNNEISEKSEIFDDQFSVERPDGSNFTLKIRSTKLEDSAMYFCASSERQGLAGGRQFFGPGTRLTVL.

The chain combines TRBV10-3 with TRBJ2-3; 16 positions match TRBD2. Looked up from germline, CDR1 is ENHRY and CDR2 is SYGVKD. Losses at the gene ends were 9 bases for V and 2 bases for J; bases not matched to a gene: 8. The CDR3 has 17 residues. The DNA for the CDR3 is TGTGCCATATTCCCCGGGACTAGCGGGAGGGCCACAGATACGCAGTATTTT. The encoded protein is CAIFPGTSGRATDTQYF.

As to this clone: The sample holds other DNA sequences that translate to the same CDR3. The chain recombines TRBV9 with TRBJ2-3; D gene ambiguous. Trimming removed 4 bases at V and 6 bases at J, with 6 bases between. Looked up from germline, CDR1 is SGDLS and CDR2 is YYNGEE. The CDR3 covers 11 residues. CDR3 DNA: TGTGCCAGCAGCCGCGGCGATACGCAGTATTTT. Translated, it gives CASSRGDTQYF. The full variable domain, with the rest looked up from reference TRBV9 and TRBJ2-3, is DSGVTQTPKHLITATGQRVTLRCSPRSGDLSVYWYQQSLDQGLQFLIQYYNGEERAKGNILERFSAQQFPDLHSELNLSSLELGDSALYFCASSRGDTQYFGPGTRLTVL.

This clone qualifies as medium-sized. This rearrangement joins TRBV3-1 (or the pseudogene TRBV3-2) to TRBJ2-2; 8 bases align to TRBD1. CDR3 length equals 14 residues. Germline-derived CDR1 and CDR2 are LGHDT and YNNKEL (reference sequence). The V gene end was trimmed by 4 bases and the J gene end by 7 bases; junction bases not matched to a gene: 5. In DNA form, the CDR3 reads TGTGCCAGCAGCCCTCAGGGGGCCGGCGGGGAGCTGTTTTTT. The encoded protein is CASSPQGAGGELFF.

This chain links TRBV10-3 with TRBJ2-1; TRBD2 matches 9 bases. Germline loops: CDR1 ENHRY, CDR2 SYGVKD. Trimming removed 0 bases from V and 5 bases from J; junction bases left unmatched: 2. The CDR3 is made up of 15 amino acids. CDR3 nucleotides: TGTGCCATCAGTGAGTCGGGGACTAGCAACAATGAGCAGTTCTTC. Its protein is CAISESGTSNNEQFF.

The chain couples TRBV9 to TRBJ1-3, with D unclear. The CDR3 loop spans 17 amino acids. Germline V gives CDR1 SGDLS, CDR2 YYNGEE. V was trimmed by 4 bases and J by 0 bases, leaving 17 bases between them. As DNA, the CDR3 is TGTGCCAGCAGCTTGGAGAACTGGGCAGCCTCTGGAAACACCATATATTTT. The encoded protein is CASSLENWAASGNTIYF.

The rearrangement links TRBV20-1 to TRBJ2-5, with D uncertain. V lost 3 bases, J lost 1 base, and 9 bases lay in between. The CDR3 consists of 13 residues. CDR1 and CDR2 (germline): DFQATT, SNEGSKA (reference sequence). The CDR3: CSASRTAQETQYF. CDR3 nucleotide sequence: TGCAGTGCTAGTAGGACGGCCCAAGAGACCCAGTACTTC.

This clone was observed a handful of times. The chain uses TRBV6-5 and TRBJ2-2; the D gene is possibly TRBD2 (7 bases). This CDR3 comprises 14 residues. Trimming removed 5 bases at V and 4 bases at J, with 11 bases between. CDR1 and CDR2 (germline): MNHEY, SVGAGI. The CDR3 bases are TGTGCCAGCAGTCTCCGGGGGGCCACCGGGGAGCTGTTTTTT. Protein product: CASSLRGATGELFF.

CDR3 sequence reads: CASSFRGNEQFF. CDR3 nucleotides: TGTGCCAGCAGCTTCAGAGGCAATGAGCAGTTCTTC. The V and J genes are TRBV5-4 and TRBJ2-1; no definite D call. V lost 2 bases and J lost 6, with 6 bases in between. CDR3 length: 12 residues. Germline V gives CDR1 SGHNT, CDR2 YYREEE (reference sequence).

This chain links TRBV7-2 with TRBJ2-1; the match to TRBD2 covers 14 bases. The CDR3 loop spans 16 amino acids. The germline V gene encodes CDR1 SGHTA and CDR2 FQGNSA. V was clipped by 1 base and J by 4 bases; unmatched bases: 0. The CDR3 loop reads CASSLGLAGGYNEQFF. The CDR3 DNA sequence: TGTGCCAGCAGCTTAGGACTAGCGGGGGGGTACAATGAGCAGTTCTTC. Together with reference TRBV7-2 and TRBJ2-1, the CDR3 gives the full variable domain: GAGVSQSPSNKVTEKGKDVELRCDPISGHTALYWYRQSLGQGLEFLIYFQGNSAPDKSGLPSDRFSAERTGGSVSTLTIQRTQQEDSAVYLCASSLGLAGGYNEQFFGPGTRLTVL.

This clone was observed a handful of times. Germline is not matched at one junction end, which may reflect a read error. The CDR3 region is CASSYSTGEAFF. The CDR3 DNA sequence: TGTGCCAGCAGCTACTCGACAGGGGAAGCTTTCTTT. The chain couples TRBV6-2 or TRBV6-3 to TRBJ1-1, with 7 bases that match TRBD1. CDR3 length: 12 residues. Germline V gene sequence: CDR1 MNHEY, CDR2 SVGEGT.

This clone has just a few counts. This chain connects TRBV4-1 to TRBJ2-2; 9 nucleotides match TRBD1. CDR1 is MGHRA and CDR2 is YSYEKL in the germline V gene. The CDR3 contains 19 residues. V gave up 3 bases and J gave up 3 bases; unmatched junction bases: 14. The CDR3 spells CASSQPALTGGADTGELFF. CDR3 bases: TGCGCCAGCAGCCAGCCCGCCTTAACAGGGGGCGCTGACACCGGGGAGCTGTTTTTT.

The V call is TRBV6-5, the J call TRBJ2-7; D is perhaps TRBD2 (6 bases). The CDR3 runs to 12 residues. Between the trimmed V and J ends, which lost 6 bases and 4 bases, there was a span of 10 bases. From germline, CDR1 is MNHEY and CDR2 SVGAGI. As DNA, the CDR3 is TGTGCCAGCAGCGCGGCGGGGTACGAGCAGTACTTC. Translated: CASSAAGYEQYF.